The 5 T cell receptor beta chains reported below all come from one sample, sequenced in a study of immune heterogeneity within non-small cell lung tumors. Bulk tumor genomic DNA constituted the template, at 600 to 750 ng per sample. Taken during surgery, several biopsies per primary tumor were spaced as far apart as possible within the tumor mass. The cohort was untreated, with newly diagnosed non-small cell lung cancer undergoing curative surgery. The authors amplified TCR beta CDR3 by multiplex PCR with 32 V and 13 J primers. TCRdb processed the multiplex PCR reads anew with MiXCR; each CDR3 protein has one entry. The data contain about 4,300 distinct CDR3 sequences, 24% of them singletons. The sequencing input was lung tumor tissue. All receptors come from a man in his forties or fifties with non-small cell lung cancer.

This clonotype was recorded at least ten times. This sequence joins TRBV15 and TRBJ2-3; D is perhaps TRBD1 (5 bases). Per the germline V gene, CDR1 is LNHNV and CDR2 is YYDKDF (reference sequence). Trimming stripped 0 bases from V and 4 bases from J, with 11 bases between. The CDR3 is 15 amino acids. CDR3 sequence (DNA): TGTGCCACCAGCAGAGATGAGGCAGGGTCAGATACGCAGTATTTT. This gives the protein CATSRDEAGSDTQYF.

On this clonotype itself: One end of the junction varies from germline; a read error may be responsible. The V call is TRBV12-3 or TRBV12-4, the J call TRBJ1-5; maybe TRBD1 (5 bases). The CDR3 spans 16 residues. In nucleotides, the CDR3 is TGTGCCAGCAGCTACCGCAGGAGAGGTGGACATCAGCCTCAGCATTTT. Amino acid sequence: CASSYRRRGGHQPQHF.

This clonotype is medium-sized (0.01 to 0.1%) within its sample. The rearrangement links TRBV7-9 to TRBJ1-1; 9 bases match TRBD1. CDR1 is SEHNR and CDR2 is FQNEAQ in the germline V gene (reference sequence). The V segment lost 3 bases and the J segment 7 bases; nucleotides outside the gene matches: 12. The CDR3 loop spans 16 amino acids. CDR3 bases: TGTGCCAGCAGCTTTTTGGGACAGGGCGCTCTCATTGAAGCTTTCTTT. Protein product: CASSFLGQGALIEAFF.

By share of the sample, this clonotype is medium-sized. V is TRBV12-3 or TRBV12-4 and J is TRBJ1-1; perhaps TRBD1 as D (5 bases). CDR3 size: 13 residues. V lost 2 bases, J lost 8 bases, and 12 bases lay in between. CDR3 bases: TGTGCCAGCAGTTTAAGTGTAGGGGCGGAAGCTTTCTTT. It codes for CASSLSVGAEAFF.

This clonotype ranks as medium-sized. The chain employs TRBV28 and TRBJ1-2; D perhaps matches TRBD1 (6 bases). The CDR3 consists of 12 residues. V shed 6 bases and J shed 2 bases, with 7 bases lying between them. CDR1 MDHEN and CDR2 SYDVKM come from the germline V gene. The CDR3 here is CASRGANYGYTF. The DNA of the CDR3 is TGTGCCAGCAGGGGGGCCAACTATGGCTACACCTTC.